The source of this T cell receptor beta chain is a study of cytomegalovirus exposure and HLA in healthy donors. Findings of the study overall: Follow-up analysis found HLA locus-dependent TCR association rates, highest for DRB1 and lowest for HLA-C. With later analysis, a missense DCLRE1C variant became linked to TCR beta V- and J-gene trimming.

The CDR3 spans 17 residues. Trimming removed 3 bases from V and 3 bases from J; junction bases left unmatched: 7. Germline V gene data show CDR1 as SEHNR and CDR2 as FQNEAQ (reference sequence). Notes on this clone: Its antigen is as yet unknown.

The PCR contained 60 Vbeta and 13 Jbeta primers. The repertoire was sequenced with immunoSEQ multiplex PCR; TCRdb's copy has only in-frame clones and lacks some. Of over 60,000 clones listed, 65% to 80% are singletons. This receptor was obtained from a man between 65 and 85 years old in good health and CMV-seronegative. The V and J genes are TRBV7-9 and TRBJ2-1, with 11 positions matching TRBD2. Specimen: PBMCs. The CDR3 coding sequence is TGTGCCAGCAGCTTTGAAGGACTAGCGGGCAACTACAATGAGCAGTTCTTC. This sequence encodes CASSFEGLAGNYNEQFF.